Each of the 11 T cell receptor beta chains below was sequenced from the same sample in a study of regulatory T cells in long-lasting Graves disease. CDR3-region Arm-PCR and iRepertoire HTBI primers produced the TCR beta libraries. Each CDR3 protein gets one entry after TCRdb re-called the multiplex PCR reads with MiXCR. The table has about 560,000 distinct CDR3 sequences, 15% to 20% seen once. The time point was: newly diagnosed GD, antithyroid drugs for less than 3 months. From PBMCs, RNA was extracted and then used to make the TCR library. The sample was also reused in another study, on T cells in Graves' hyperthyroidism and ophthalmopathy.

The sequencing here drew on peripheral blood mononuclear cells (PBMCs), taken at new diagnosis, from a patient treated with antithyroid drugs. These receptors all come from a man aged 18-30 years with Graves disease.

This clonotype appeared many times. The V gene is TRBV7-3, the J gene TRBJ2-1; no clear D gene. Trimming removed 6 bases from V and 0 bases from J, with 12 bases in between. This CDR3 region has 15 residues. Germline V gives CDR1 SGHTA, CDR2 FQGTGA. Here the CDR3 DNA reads TGTGCCAGCAGTCTTACACCCAGCTCCTACAATGAGCAGTTCTTC. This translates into CASSLTPSSYNEQFF. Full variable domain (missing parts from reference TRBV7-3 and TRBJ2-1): GAGVSQTPSNKVTEKGKYVELRCDPISGHTALYWYRQSLGQGPEFLIYFQGTGAADDSGLPNDRFFAVRPEGSVSTLKIQRTERGDSAVYLCASSLTPSSYNEQFFGPGTRLTVL.

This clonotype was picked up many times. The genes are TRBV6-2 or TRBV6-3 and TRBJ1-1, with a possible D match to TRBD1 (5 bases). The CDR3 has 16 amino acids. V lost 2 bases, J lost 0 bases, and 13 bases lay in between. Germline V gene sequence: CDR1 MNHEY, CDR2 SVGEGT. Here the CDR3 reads CASSYPRGVLNTEAFF. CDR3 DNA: TGTGCCAGCAGTTACCCTCGAGGGGTTTTGAACACTGAAGCTTTCTTT.

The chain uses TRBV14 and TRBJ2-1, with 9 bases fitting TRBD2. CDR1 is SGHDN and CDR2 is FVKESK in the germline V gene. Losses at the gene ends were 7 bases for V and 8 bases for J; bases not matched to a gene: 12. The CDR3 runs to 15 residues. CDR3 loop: CASTPLSGSLDEQFF. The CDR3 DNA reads TGTGCCAGCACTCCTCTTAGCGGGAGTCTGGATGAGCAGTTCTTC.

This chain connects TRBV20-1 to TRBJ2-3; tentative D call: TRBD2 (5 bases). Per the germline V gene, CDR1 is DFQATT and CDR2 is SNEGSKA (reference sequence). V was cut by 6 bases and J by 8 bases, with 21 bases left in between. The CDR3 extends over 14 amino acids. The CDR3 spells CSARFEGVLGTQYF. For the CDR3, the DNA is TGCAGTGCCAGGTTTGAGGGAGTATTGGGTACGCAGTATTTT.

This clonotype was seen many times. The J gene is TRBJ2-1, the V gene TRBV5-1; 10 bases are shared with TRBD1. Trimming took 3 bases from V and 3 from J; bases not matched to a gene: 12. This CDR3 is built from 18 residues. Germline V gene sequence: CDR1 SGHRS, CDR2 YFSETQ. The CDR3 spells CASSSSPTGQGIYNEQFF. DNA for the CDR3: TGCGCCAGCAGCTCGTCACCTACGGGACAGGGGATCTACAATGAGCAGTTCTTC.

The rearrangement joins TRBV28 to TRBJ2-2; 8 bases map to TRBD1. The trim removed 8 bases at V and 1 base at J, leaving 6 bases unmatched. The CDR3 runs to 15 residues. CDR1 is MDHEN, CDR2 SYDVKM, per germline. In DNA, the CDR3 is TGTGCCAGCCAGAGCGGACAGGGGAACACCGGGGAGCTGTTTTTT. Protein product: CASQSGQGNTGELFF.

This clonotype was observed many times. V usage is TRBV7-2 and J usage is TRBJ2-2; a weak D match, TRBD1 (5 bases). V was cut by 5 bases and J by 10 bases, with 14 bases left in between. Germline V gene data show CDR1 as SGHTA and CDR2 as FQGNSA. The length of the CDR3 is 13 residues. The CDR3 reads CASSRRAGAELFF. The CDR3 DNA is TGTGCCAGCAGCCGGCGCGCTGGGGCGGAGCTGTTTTTT.

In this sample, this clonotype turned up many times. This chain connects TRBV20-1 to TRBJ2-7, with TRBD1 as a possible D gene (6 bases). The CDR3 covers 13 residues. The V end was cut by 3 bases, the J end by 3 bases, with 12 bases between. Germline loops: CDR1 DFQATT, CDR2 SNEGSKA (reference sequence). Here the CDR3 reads CSASNRAGYEQYF. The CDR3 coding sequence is TGCAGTGCTAGTAACAGGGCGGGCTACGAGCAGTACTTC.

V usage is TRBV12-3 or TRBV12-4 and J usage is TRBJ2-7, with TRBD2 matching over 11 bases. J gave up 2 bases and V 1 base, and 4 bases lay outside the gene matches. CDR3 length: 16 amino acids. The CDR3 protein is CASSLGLAGGAYEQYF. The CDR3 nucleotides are TGTGCCAGCAGTTTAGGGCTAGCGGGAGGAGCCTACGAGCAGTACTTC.

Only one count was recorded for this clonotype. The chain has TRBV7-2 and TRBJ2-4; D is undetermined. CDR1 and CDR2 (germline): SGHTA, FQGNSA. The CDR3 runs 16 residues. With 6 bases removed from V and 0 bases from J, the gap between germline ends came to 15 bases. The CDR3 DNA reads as TGTGCCAGCAGGCGATCAGACCCCCCAGCCAAAAACATTCAGTACTTC. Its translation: CASRRSDPPAKNIQYF.

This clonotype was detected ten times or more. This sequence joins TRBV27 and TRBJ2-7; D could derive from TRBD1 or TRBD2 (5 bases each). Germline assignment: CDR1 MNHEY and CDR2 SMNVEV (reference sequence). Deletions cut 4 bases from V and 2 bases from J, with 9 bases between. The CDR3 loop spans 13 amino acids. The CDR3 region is CASSWMGPYEQYF. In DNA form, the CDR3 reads TGTGCCAGCAGTTGGATGGGACCCTACGAGCAGTACTTC.